The 26 T cell receptor beta chains presented below share a single source sample, sequenced in a study of CD8 T cells in ankylosing spondylitis. Study-wide findings and caveats: A TCR beta motif of several highly homologous variants seemed to mark ankylosing spondylitis blood.

MiXCR, run by TCRdb on the 5' RACE reads, gives a single entry per CDR3 protein. In the table there are about 510,000 distinct CDR3 sequences, approximately 5.3% of which are singletons. Their recognized antigens are unknown. The sample consisted of blood, either unsorted or a sorted T cell fraction (not recorded which). The receptors stem from a male donor with ankylosing spondylitis.

There are a few counts of this clonotype. The gene calls are TRBV25-1 and TRBJ1-6; TRBD1 is a possible D gene (6 bases). The CDR3 length is 14 residues. The ends were cut back, 9 bases at V and 5 bases at J, with 14 bases in the middle. CDR1 and CDR2 (germline): MGHDK, SYGVNS. CDR3 loop: CASMADRNNSPLHF. DNA for the CDR3: TGTGCCAGTATGGCCGACAGGAATAATTCACCCCTCCACTTT.

This clonotype was counted at least ten times. This chain links TRBV20-1 with TRBJ2-1; tentative D call: TRBD2 (6 bases). CDR3 length equals 15 residues. Germline CDR1 is DFQATT and CDR2 is SNEGSKA (reference sequence). With 6 bases removed from V and 4 bases from J, the gap between germline ends came to 19 bases. The CDR3 bases are TGCAGTGCCTCTACCTTAGCGGACTTTTACAATGAGCAGTTCTTC. This gives the protein CSASTLADFYNEQFF.

The chain uses TRBV11-1 and TRBJ2-3, with TRBD2 matching over 12 bases. This CDR3 is built from 18 residues. J gave up 1 base and V 5 bases, and 10 bases lay outside the gene matches. Germline V gene lookup returns CDR1 SGHAT and CDR2 FQDESV (reference sequence). This CDR3 reads CASSPRLAGASGTDTQYF. In DNA, the CDR3 is TGTGCCAGCAGCCCTCGACTAGCGGGAGCCTCGGGCACAGATACGCAGTATTTT.

The sample holds many counts of this clonotype. V gene TRBV7-9 combines with J gene TRBJ1-3; D remains ambiguous. From germline, CDR1 is SEHNR and CDR2 FQNEAQ (reference sequence). V dropped 0 bases and J dropped 4 bases, with 7 bases sitting between them. The CDR3 totals 14 residues. The CDR3 spells CASSLADGGNTIYF. The CDR3 DNA reads as TGTGCCAGCAGCTTAGCGGACGGCGGAAACACCATATATTTT.

This clonotype was seen repeatedly, ten times or more. V and J are TRBV12-5 and TRBJ2-1; 11 bases fit TRBD2. The CDR3 sequence is 15 residues long. V shed 2 bases and J 7 bases; nucleotides not matched to a gene: 4. Germline CDR1 reads LGHNT; CDR2 reads FRNRAP. The CDR3 DNA reads TGTGCTAGTGGTTTGCGTAGCGGGAGGGGGAATGAGCAGTTCTTC. This sequence encodes CASGLRSGRGNEQFF.

The sample holds a few counts of this clonotype. The chain couples TRBV3-1 to TRBJ2-5; 10 bases align to TRBD2. CDR3 length: 16 residues. V lost 4 bases to trimming and J lost 4 bases; unmatched junction nucleotides: 9. CDR1 is LGHDT and CDR2 is YNNKEL in the germline V gene (reference sequence). CDR3 sequence: CASSRLAGVGGETQYF. The CDR3 nucleotides are TGTGCCAGCAGCCGCCTAGCGGGAGTAGGAGGAGAGACCCAGTACTTC.

This clonotype was seen ten or more times. This rearrangement joins TRBV4-3 to TRBJ2-7; possible D gene TRBD2, 7 bases. The V end lost 0 bases, the J end lost 2 bases, and 11 bases lay between the germline ends. This CDR3 is 15 amino acids long. Germline CDR1 LGHNA, CDR2 YSLEER. CDR3: CASSQDARGPYEQYF. The CDR3 nucleotides read TGCGCCAGCAGCCAAGACGCGCGGGGGCCCTACGAGCAGTACTTC.

The J gene is TRBJ2-2, the V gene TRBV7-3, with TRBD1 identical over 8 bases. CDR3 length: 15 residues. Germline CDR1 reads SGHTA; CDR2 reads FQGTGA. J was trimmed by 6 bases and V by 5 bases; bases with no gene match: 8. The CDR3 sequence: CASSRDRGLAGELFF. As DNA, the CDR3 is TGTGCCAGCAGCCGTGACAGGGGATTGGCCGGGGAGCTGTTTTTT.

This clonotype has more than one count but fewer than ten. This chain uses TRBV6-2 or TRBV6-3 with TRBJ2-1, with D possibly matching TRBD1 (5 bases). The CDR3 is 16 residues long. The germline gives CDR1 MNHEY, CDR2 SVGEGT. Trimming shortened V by 0 bases and J by 6 bases, and 15 bases separated the two germline ends. The CDR3 region is CASSYSRWSRVNEQFF. The CDR3 nucleotides are TGTGCCAGCAGTTACTCGAGATGGAGCAGGGTCAATGAGCAGTTCTTC.

Many counts were recorded for this clonotype. V gene TRBV9 combines with J gene TRBJ1-1, with TRBD1 as a possible D gene (6 bases). The CDR3 has 17 residues. CDR1 is SGDLS, CDR2 YYNGEE, per germline. The V gene lost 0 bases and the J gene lost 0 bases, with 15 bases spanning the gap. The CDR3 DNA reads as TGTGCCAGCAGCGTAGGGAAAACAGGGAACATGAACACTGAAGCTTTCTTT. Its translation: CASSVGKTGNMNTEAFF.

This clonotype was counted at least ten times. V usage is TRBV24-1 and J usage is TRBJ1-2; the D is unclear. From germline, CDR1 is KGHDR and CDR2 SFDVKD. Deletions cut 0 bases from V and 9 bases from J, with 4 bases between. The CDR3 is made up of 11 amino acids. CDR3 region: CATSDLRSYTF. CDR3 nucleotides: TGTGCCACCAGTGATTTGCGGAGCTACACCTTC.

This clonotype was counted many times. V usage is TRBV29-1 and J usage is TRBJ1-1; D not certain. Germline CDR1 reads SQVTM; CDR2 reads ANQGSEA. CDR3 size: 16 residues. Trimming removed 7 bases at V and 1 base at J, with 22 bases between. The CDR3 region is CSGGEGYSYSNTEAFF. CDR3 coding DNA: TGCAGCGGGGGAGAAGGGTACAGCTACTCGAACACTGAAGCTTTCTTT.

This clonotype was observed many times. The chain carries TRBV10-3 and TRBJ1-2; D possibly corresponds to TRBD1 (5 bases). The CDR3 consists of 14 residues. The germline V gene encodes CDR1 ENHRY and CDR2 SYGVKD. V gave up 0 bases and J gave up 8 bases, with 13 bases separating them. CDR3 sequence: CAISESSRVDGYTF. CDR3 coding DNA: TGTGCCATCAGTGAGTCAAGCAGGGTAGACGGCTACACCTTC.

This chain uses TRBV29-1 with TRBJ1-3; D is unclear. This CDR3 is 14 amino acids long. V was trimmed by 4 bases and J by 1 base, leaving 11 bases between them. Germline V gives CDR1 SQVTM, CDR2 ANQGSEA. The CDR3 nucleotides are TGCAGCGTTGTTTCGCGACAATCTGGAAACACCATATATTTT. It yields the protein CSVVSRQSGNTIYF.

This clonotype was observed at least ten times. The rearrangement joins TRBV7-9 to TRBJ1-5; D is undetermined. The CDR3 has 12 residues. CDR1 and CDR2 (germline): SEHNR, FQNEAQ (reference sequence). The germline V and J ends were trimmed by 5 bases and 7 bases, with 9 bases remaining between them. The CDR3 here is CASSRTAQPQHF. CDR3 nucleotide sequence: TGTGCCAGCAGCCGGACTGCGCAGCCCCAGCATTTT. Complete variable domain (other parts from reference TRBV7-9 and TRBJ1-5): DTGVSQNPRHKITKRGQNVTFRCDPISEHNRLYWYRQTLGQGPEFLTYFQNEAQLEKSRLLSDRFSAERPKGSFSTLEIQRTEQGDSAMYLCASSRTAQPQHFGDGTRLSIL.

This rearrangement joins TRBV11-2 to TRBJ2-1, with a weak D call TRBD1 (6 bases). Looked up from germline, CDR1 is SGHAT and CDR2 is FQNNGV. The CDR3 has 18 residues. Trimming removed 3 bases from V and 6 bases from J, with 24 bases in between. The CDR3 reads CASSLGHAEIPSLNEQFF. CDR3 DNA sequence: TGTGCCAGCAGCTTGGGACACGCCGAAATTCCAAGTCTCAATGAGCAGTTCTTC.

This clonotype was detected many times. V gene TRBV7-2 combines with J gene TRBJ1-6, with D uncertain. The V gene lost 5 bases and the J gene lost 13 bases, with 18 bases spanning the gap. Germline CDR1 and CDR2: SGHTA and FQGNSA. This CDR3 is built from 14 residues. As DNA, the CDR3 is TGTGCCAGCAGCCAAGGGTACGGGGATTGGCCCCTCCACTTT. It yields the protein CASSQGYGDWPLHF.

This clonotype was observed at least ten times. This chain joins TRBV4-2 and TRBJ2-3; weak D call: TRBD1 (6 bases). The ends were cut back, 0 bases at V and 0 bases at J, with 13 bases in the middle. This CDR3 has 17 amino acids. CDR1 LGHNA and CDR2 YNFKEQ come from the germline V gene. In nucleotides, the CDR3 is TGTGCCAGCAGCCAAGATCGTGGGGGCGCTAGCACAGATACGCAGTATTTT. Amino acids: CASSQDRGGASTDTQYF.

V and J are TRBV4-1 and TRBJ2-3; D may be TRBD1 (6 bases). The CDR3 extends over 16 amino acids. CDR1 and CDR2 from the germline V gene are MGHRA and YSYEKL. The V end lost 0 bases, the J end lost 4 bases, and 14 bases lay between the germline ends. This CDR3 is CASSQEGPGASDTQYF. CDR3 nucleotide sequence: TGCGCCAGCAGCCAAGAAGGGCCAGGGGCATCAGATACGCAGTATTTT.

This clonotype was observed many times. The V call is TRBV20-1, the J call TRBJ1-5; D remains unclear. V gave up 3 bases and J gave up 0 bases, with 9 bases separating them. The CDR3 spans 14 residues. Germline CDR1 DFQATT, CDR2 SNEGSKA (reference sequence). CDR3 DNA: TGCAGTGCTAGGTACGGGAATAGCAATCAGCCCCAGCATTTT. Translation: CSARYGNSNQPQHF.

This clonotype was recorded many times. The chain carries TRBV6-1 and TRBJ2-2, with D uncertain. Trimming cost V 11 bases and J 1 base, with 14 bases left between them. The CDR3 extends over 14 amino acids. CDR1 is MNHNS and CDR2 is SASEGT in the germline V gene. The CDR3 reads CAGSIRWNTGELFF. In DNA, the CDR3 is TGTGCCGGCTCGATACGGTGGAACACCGGGGAGCTGTTTTTT.

This clonotype appeared a few times. V is TRBV25-1 and J is TRBJ2-3; no clear D gene. CDR1 MGHDK and CDR2 SYGVNS come from the germline V gene. The germline V and J ends were trimmed by 0 bases and 4 bases, with 5 bases remaining between them. The CDR3 loop spans 13 amino acids. DNA of the CDR3: TGTGCCAGCAGTGAATATAATTCAGATACGCAGTATTTT. Protein product: CASSEYNSDTQYF.

This clonotype has at least ten counts. V is TRBV7-9 and J is TRBJ1-2, with D maybe TRBD1 (5 bases). CDR1 is SEHNR, CDR2 FQNEAQ, per germline (reference sequence). Trimming took off 5 bases at V and 14 bases at J, with 24 bases between the two ends. CDR3 length: 14 residues. DNA for the CDR3: TGTGCCAGCAGCCCCCAGGTTGGGGGTGCTTCGGGAACCTTC. This codes for CASSPQVGGASGTF.

This clonotype was counted many times. The chain is built from TRBV9 and TRBJ2-4, with a possible D match to TRBD1 (5 bases). Between the trimmed V and J ends, which lost 0 bases and 8 bases, there was a span of 12 bases. From germline, CDR1 is SGDLS and CDR2 YYNGEE. The CDR3 length is 14 residues. CDR3 sequence: CASSVAGPRDIQYF. In nucleotides, the CDR3 is TGTGCCAGCAGCGTAGCAGGGCCCCGGGACATTCAGTACTTC.

This clonotype was found many times. The chain links TRBV24-1 to TRBJ2-1, with TRBD2 identical over 13 bases. The V segment lost 9 bases and the J segment 5 bases; nucleotides outside the gene matches: 3. CDR1 and CDR2 from the germline V gene are KGHDR and SFDVKD. The CDR3 has 14 amino acids. The CDR3 sequence is CATAGTSGNNEQFF. CDR3 in DNA: TGTGCCACCGCCGGGACTAGCGGGAACAATGAGCAGTTCTTC.

This clonotype was counted only a few times. The chain joins TRBV7-3 to TRBJ2-3; maybe TRBD1 (5 bases). Germline V gene sequence: CDR1 SGHTA, CDR2 FQGTGA. The CDR3 runs to 14 residues. Trimming shortened V by 1 base and J by 6 bases, and 11 bases separated the two germline ends. As DNA, the CDR3 is TGTGCCAGCAGCTTAAAGGGGCCTTCGGATACGCAGTATTTT. It specifies CASSLKGPSDTQYF. The entire variable domain, with the rest obtained from reference TRBV7-3 and TRBJ2-3, is as follows: GAGVSQTPSNKVTEKGKYVELRCDPISGHTALYWYRQSLGQGPEFLIYFQGTGAADDSGLPNDRFFAVRPEGSVSTLKIQRTERGDSAVYLCASSLKGPSDTQYFGPGTRLTVL.